Listed below are T cell receptor beta chains from one sample, sequenced in a study. TCRdb processed the RT-PCR reads anew with MiXCR; each CDR3 protein has one entry. The sample shows more than 550,000 distinct CDR3 sequences, 12% to 15% of them seen only once. The sequenced sample was memory CD4+ T cells from blood. Receptors were obtained from a female donor in good health, serving as a healthy control. CDR3s include the opening cysteine and the closing phenylalanine or tryptophan. The D gene is left open where the match is weak. A row's size may be missing; if present it is once, few, many or a size class.

CDR3 protein,CDR3 DNA,V gene,J gene,D gene,clone size
CASSLAVGSDTQYF,TGCGCCAGCAGCTTGGCCGTCGGATCAGATACGCAGTATTTT,TRBV5-1,TRBJ2-3,-,many
CASIGDARNEQFF,TGTGCCAGCATTGGAGACGCGAGGAATGAGCAGTTCTTC,TRBV28,TRBJ2-1,-,-
CASSLVGYGYTF,TGTGCCAGCAGCTTAGTGGGTTATGGCTACACCTTC,TRBV7-2,TRBJ1-2,-,many
CASRPGTSDGNEQFF,TGTGCCAGCAGACCCGGGACTAGCGACGGCAATGAGCAGTTCTTC,TRBV28,TRBJ2-1,TRBD2,-
CASRATGNSYNEQFF,TGCGCCAGCAGGGCTACAGGGAACTCCTACAATGAGCAGTTCTTC,TRBV5-1,TRBJ2-1,-,few
CASSVAGRANTGELCF,TGTGCCAGCAGCGTAGCTGGACGGGCGAACACCGGGGAGCTGTGTTTT,TRBV9,TRBJ2-2,-,-
CASSTGSGELFF,TGTGCCAGCAGCACAGGGTCCGGGGAGCTGTTTTTT,TRBV7-2,TRBJ2-2,-,-
CASSYRTGTSGKRYNEQFF,TGTGCCAGCAGTTACAGAACCGGGACTAGCGGAAAGCGGTACAATGAGCAGTTCTTC,TRBV6-5,TRBJ2-1,TRBD2,-
CASSSTWAGGTGETQYF,TGTGCCAGCAGCTCCACTTGGGCGGGAGGTACTGGAGAGACCCAGTACTTC,TRBV7-2,TRBJ2-5,TRBD2,few
CSAAEWGSPSVSEQFF,TGCAGTGCCGCCGAGTGGGGCTCCCCGTCCGTCAGTGAGCAGTTCTTC,TRBV20-1,TRBJ2-1,-,few
CASSRGGVWQYF,TGTGCCAGCAGCCGCGGGGGAGTTTGGCAGTATTTT,TRBV6-2/TRBV6-3,TRBJ2-3,TRBD2,many
CATKRIPLSQNTEAFF,TGTGCCACCAAGCGGATTCCACTTTCTCAGAACACTGAAGCTTTCTTT,TRBV6-5,TRBJ1-1,-,-
CATSDSTPVSNQPQHF,TGTGCCACCAGTGATTCAACCCCTGTAAGCAATCAGCCCCAGCATTTT,TRBV24-1,TRBJ1-5,-,few
CASSPLVDTQYF,TGTGCCAGCAGCCCTTTGGTTGATACGCAGTATTTT,TRBV7-9,TRBJ2-3,-,many
CASSLEARGGQTQYF,TGTGCCAGCAGCTTAGAGGCGCGGGGGGGCCAGACCCAGTACTTC,TRBV7-2,TRBJ2-5,TRBD2,-
CASSYDSYGYTF,TGTGCCAGCAGCTACGACAGCTATGGCTACACCTTC,TRBV7-9,TRBJ1-2,-,many
CASSSRQRLTEAFF,TGTGCCAGCAGTTCCAGACAGAGACTCACTGAAGCTTTCTTT,TRBV27,TRBJ1-1,-,-
CASSLPGGGGDSTGNTIYF,TGTGCCAGCAGTCTCCCCGGAGGGGGGGGCGATTCGACTGGAAACACCATATATTTT,TRBV28,TRBJ1-3,-,-
CATSDPGAETQYF,TGTGCCACCAGTGATCCGGGGGCAGAGACCCAGTACTTC,TRBV24-1,TRBJ2-5,-,few
CASSKSGSGEQYF,TGTGCTAGCAGCAAAAGCGGGAGTGGCGAGCAGTACTTC,TRBV7-7,TRBJ2-7,TRBD2,few
CASSLIGTRGAAGELFF,TGCGCCAGCAGCCTAATCGGGACTAGAGGCGCCGCCGGGGAGCTGTTTTTT,TRBV4-1,TRBJ2-2,TRBD2,few
CASSGFGGGGDTQYF,TGTGCCAGCAGCGGCTTTGGCGGAGGGGGAGATACGCAGTATTTT,TRBV2,TRBJ2-3,-,-
CASSHEPRGSNTGELFF,TGCGCCAGCAGCCACGAGCCGCGCGGTTCGAACACCGGGGAGCTGTTTTTT,TRBV5-1,TRBJ2-2,-,-
CATSAGTAHGDQPQHF,TGTGCCACCAGTGCTGGGACAGCCCATGGGGATCAGCCCCAGCATTTT,TRBV24-1,TRBJ1-5,TRBD1,few
CASSQDFTSGSTDTQYF,TGCGCCAGCAGCCAAGATTTCACTAGCGGGAGCACAGATACGCAGTATTTT,TRBV4-1,TRBJ2-3,TRBD2,many
CASDRRQGEPLPPYEQYF,TGTGCTAGTGATCGGCGACAGGGTGAGCCGCTACCCCCCTACGAGCAGTACTTC,TRBV12-5,TRBJ2-7,TRBD1,-
CASSVGQSVGSTIYF,TGTGCCAGCAGCGTAGGCCAGTCGGTTGGTAGCACCATATATTTT,TRBV9,TRBJ1-3,-,-
CAAAGQTHGYTF,TGTGCCGCCGCCGGGCAGACCCACGGCTACACCTTC,TRBV27,TRBJ1-2,-,few
CASSPGRDQYF,TGTGCCAGCAGTCCGGGTAGGGACCAGTACTTC,TRBV6-6,TRBJ2-5,-,many
CASSPRAKGETQYF,TGTGCCAGCAGCCCGCGAGCAAAAGGCGAGACCCAGTACTTC,TRBV7-2,TRBJ2-5,-,-
CASSLGPGGVNTVAFF,TGTGCCAGCAGCTTAGGACCGGGGGGGGTGAACACTGTAGCTTTCTTT,TRBV7-6,TRBJ1-1,-,once
CASSDQEYGYTF,TGTGCCAGCAGCGACCAAGAATATGGCTACACCTTC,TRBV5-4,TRBJ1-2,-,few
CASSFRDSSTDTQYF,TGTGCCAGCAGCTTTCGCGACTCAAGCACAGATACGCAGTATTTT,TRBV7-6,TRBJ2-3,-,-
CASSLGGQNTEAFF,TGCGCCAGCAGCTTGGGGGGGCAGAACACTGAAGCTTTCTTT,TRBV5-1,TRBJ1-1,-,many
CSAMKGGASTEAFF,TGCAGTGCTATGAAGGGGGGCGCGAGCACTGAAGCTTTCTTT,TRBV20-1,TRBJ1-1,-,-
CASSLESGVLVSDEQFF,TGCGCCAGCAGCTTGGAATCAGGGGTCCTGGTCAGCGATGAGCAGTTCTTC,TRBV5-1,TRBJ2-1,-,-
CASSPLTGGSRYEQYF,TGTGCCAGCAGTCCGTTGACAGGGGGGTCCCGTTACGAGCAGTACTTC,TRBV28,TRBJ2-7,TRBD1,-
CASKPWGYRVEQYF,TGTGCCAGCAAACCCTGGGGGTATCGGGTCGAGCAGTACTTC,TRBV7-2,TRBJ2-7,-,-
CSVDDGWTANYGYTF,TGCAGCGTTGATGATGGCTGGACGGCTAACTATGGCTACACCTTC,TRBV29-1,TRBJ1-2,-,few
CAVTGTANSPLHF,TGTGCCGTCACCGGGACAGCCAATTCACCCCTCCACTTT,TRBV6-6,TRBJ1-6,TRBD1,-
CSAGWTHEQFF,TGCAGCGCCGGGTGGACTCATGAGCAGTTCTTC,TRBV29-1,TRBJ2-1,-,many
CASSHGGGQTSYEQYF,TGTGCCAGCAGCCATGGGGGGGGACAGACCTCCTACGAGCAGTACTTC,TRBV7-9,TRBJ2-7,-,-
CASSLDQGASTDTQYF,TGCGCCAGCAGCTTGGATCAGGGGGCTAGCACAGATACGCAGTATTTT,TRBV5-1,TRBJ2-3,TRBD1,-
CASSSIGRTYGYTF,TGTGCCAGCAGCTCAATAGGCAGGACCTATGGCTACACCTTC,TRBV5-5,TRBJ1-2,-,few
CASSSPSGRANEQFF,TGTGCCAGCAGTTCCCCGAGCGGGAGGGCTAATGAGCAGTTCTTC,TRBV28,TRBJ2-1,TRBD2,few
CASSPPRPTYEQYF,TGTGCCAGCAGCCCACCGAGACCCACCTACGAGCAGTACTTC,TRBV3-1,TRBJ2-7,-,-
CSARPGEPGELFF,TGCAGTGCTAGACCAGGGGAGCCCGGGGAGCTGTTTTTT,TRBV20-1,TRBJ2-2,-,-
CSALHPPNEKLFF,TGCAGTGCACTGCATCCTCCTAATGAAAAACTGTTTTTT,TRBV20-1,TRBJ1-4,-,-
CASSPDRRSYEQYF,TGTGCCAGCAGCCCAGACAGGCGCTCCTACGAGCAGTACTTC,TRBV7-2,TRBJ2-7,-,many
CASRLQTGGATGNTIYF,TGTGCCAGCAGGCTTCAGACAGGGGGCGCGACTGGAAACACCATATATTTT,TRBV7-2,TRBJ1-3,TRBD1,-
CASSLYPGSIINYEQYF,TGTGCCAGCAGCTTATACCCGGGAAGCATAATTAACTACGAGCAGTACTTC,TRBV7-2,TRBJ2-7,-,few
CASSLDDPGQGIYRGAFF,TGTGCCAGCAGCTTAGATGATCCGGGACAAGGAATCTACCGTGGAGCTTTCTTT,TRBV7-2,TRBJ1-1,-,-
CSVDKGGSPYEQYF,TGCAGCGTTGACAAGGGGGGCAGCCCCTACGAGCAGTACTTC,TRBV29-1,TRBJ2-7,-,many